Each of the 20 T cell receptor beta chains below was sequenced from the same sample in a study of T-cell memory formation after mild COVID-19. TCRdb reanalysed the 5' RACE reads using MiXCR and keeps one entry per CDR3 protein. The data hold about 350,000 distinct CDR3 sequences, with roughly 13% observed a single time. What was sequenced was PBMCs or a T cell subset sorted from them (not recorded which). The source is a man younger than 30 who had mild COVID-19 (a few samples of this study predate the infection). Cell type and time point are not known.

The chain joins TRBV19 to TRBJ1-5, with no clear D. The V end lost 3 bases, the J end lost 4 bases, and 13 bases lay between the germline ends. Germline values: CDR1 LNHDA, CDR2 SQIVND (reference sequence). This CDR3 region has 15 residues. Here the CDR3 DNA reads TGTGCCAGTAGTATGCCGTCCGGCGAAAATCAGCCCCAGCATTTT. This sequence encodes CASSMPSGENQPQHF.

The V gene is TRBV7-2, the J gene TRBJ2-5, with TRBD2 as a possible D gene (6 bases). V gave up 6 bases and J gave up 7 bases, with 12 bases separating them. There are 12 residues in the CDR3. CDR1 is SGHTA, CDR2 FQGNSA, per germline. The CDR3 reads CASRVDSGTQYF. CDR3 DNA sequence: TGTGCCAGCAGAGTAGATAGCGGGACCCAGTACTTC.

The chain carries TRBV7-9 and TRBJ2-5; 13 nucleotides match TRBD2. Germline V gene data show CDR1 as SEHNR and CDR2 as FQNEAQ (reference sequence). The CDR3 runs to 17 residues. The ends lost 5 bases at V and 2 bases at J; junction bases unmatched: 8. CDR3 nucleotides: TGTGCCAGCAGCGGGACTAGCGGGGCAAGCTATCAAGAGACCCAGTACTTC. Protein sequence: CASSGTSGASYQETQYF.

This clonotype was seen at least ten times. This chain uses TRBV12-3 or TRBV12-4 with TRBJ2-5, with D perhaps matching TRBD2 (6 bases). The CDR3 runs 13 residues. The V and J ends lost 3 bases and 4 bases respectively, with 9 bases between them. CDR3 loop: CASSFTLAETQYF. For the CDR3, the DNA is TGTGCCAGCAGTTTTACACTAGCAGAGACCCAGTACTTC.

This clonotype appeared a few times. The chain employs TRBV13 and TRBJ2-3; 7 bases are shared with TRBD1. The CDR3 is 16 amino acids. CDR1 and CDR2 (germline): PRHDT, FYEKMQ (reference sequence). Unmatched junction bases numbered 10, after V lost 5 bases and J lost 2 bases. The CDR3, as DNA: TGTGCCAGCAGCAGTCCTGACAGGGTGGTCACAGATACGCAGTATTTT. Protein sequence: CASSSPDRVVTDTQYF.

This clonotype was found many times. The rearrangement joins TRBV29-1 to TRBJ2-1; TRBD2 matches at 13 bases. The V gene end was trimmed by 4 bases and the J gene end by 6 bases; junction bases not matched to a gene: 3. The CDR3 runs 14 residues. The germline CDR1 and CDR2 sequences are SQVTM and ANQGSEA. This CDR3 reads CSVGRLAGGNEQFF. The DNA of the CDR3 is TGCAGCGTTGGAAGACTAGCGGGGGGCAATGAGCAGTTCTTC.

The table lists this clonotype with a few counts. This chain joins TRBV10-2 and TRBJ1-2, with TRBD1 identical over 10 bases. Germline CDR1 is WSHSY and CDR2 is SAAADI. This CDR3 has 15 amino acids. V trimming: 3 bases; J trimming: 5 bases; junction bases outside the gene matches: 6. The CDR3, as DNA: TGCGCCAGCAGTGACTTCCGGGACAGGGGATATGGCTACACCTTC. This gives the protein CASSDFRDRGYGYTF.

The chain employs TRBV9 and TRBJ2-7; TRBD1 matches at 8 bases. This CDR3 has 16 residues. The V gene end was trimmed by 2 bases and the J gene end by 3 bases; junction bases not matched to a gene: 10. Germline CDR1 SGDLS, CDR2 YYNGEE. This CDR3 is CASSVLAGTGLYEQYF. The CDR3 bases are TGTGCCAGCAGCGTCCTAGCCGGGACAGGCCTCTACGAGCAGTACTTC.

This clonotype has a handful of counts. The CDR3 loop is CASSKAPGVSHSGANVLTF. Here the CDR3 DNA reads TGTGCCAGCAGCAAAGCGCCAGGGGTCTCCCACTCTGGGGCCAACGTCCTGACTTTC. The rearrangement joins TRBV21-1 to TRBJ2-6; the table's D gene call, TRBD1, was not cross checked with the DNA. TRBV21-1 is given as a pseudogene. This CDR3 contains 19 residues.

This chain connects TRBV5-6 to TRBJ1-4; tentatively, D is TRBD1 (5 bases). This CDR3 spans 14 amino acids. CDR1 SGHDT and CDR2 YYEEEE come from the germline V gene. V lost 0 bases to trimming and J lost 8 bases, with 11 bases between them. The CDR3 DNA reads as TGTGCCAGCAGCTTGGGAGCCAGGGTGGAAAAACTGTTTTTT. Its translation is CASSLGARVEKLFF.

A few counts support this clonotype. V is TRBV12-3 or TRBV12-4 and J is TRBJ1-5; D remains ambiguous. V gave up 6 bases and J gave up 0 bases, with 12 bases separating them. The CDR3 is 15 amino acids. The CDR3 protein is CASSTLGNSNQPQHF. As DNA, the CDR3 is TGTGCCAGCAGCACTCTCGGCAATAGCAATCAGCCCCAGCATTTT.

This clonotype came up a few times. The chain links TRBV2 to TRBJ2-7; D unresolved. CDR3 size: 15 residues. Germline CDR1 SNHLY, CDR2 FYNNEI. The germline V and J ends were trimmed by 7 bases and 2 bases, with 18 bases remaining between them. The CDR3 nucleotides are TGTGCCAGCAAGTCCCAAAGTGTAGCTCCCTACGAGCAGTACTTC. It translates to CASKSQSVAPYEQYF.

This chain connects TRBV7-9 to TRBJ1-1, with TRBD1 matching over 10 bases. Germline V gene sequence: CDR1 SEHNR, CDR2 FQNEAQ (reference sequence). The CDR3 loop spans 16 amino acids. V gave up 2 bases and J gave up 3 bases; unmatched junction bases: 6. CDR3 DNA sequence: TGTGCCAGCAGCTTATCAGGGACAGGGGCTTACACTGAAGCTTTCTTT. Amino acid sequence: CASSLSGTGAYTEAFF.

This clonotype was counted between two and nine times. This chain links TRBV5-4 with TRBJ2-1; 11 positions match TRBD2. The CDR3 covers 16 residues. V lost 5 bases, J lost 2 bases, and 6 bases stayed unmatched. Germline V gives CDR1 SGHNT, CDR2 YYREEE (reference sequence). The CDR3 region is CASRLDSGGAYNEQFF. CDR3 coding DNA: TGTGCCAGCAGGCTCGATAGCGGGGGGGCCTACAATGAGCAGTTCTTC.

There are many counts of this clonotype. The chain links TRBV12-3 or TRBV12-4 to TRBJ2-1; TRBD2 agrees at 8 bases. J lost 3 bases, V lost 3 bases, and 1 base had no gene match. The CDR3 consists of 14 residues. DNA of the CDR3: TGTGCCAGCAGTTTCGGGACTAGCTACAATGAGCAGTTCTTC. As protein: CASSFGTSYNEQFF.

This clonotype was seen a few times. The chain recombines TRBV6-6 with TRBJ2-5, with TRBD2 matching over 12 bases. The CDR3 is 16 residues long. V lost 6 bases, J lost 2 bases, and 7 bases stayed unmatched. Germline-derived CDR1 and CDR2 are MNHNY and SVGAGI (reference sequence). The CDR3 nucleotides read TGTGCCAGCAGCCAAGGGACTAGCGGGCGGCAAGAGACCCAGTACTTC. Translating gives CASSQGTSGRQETQYF.

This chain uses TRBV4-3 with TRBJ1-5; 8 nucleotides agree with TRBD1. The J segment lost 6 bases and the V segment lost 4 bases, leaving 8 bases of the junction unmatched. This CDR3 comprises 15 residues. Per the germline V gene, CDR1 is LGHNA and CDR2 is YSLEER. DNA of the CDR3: TGCGCCAGCAGCCCCCTGAGAGGGACAGGTCAGCCCCAGCATTTT. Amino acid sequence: CASSPLRGTGQPQHF.

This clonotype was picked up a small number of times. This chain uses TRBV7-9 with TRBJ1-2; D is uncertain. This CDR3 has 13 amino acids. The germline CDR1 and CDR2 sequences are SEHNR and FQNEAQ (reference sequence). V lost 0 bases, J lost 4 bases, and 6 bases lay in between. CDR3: CASSLADGYGYTF. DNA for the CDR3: TGTGCCAGCAGCTTAGCGGACGGCTATGGCTACACCTTC.

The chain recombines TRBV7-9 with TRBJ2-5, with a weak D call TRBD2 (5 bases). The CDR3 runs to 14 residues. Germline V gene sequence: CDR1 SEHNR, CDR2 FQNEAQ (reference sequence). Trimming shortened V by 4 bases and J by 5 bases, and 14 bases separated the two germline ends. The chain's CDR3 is CASSSTGDSETQYF. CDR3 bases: TGTGCCAGCAGCTCAACCGGGGATTCGGAGACCCAGTACTTC.

The CDR3 protein is CASSQDRSGGDEKLFF. The DNA for the CDR3 is TGCGCCAGCAGCCAAGATAGGTCGGGGGGTGACGAAAAACTGTTTTTT. The genes are TRBV4-3 and TRBJ1-4; D may be TRBD1 (5 bases). The germline CDR1 and CDR2 sequences are LGHNA and YSLEER. Deletions cut 0 bases from V and 8 bases from J, with 16 bases between. CDR3 size: 16 residues.